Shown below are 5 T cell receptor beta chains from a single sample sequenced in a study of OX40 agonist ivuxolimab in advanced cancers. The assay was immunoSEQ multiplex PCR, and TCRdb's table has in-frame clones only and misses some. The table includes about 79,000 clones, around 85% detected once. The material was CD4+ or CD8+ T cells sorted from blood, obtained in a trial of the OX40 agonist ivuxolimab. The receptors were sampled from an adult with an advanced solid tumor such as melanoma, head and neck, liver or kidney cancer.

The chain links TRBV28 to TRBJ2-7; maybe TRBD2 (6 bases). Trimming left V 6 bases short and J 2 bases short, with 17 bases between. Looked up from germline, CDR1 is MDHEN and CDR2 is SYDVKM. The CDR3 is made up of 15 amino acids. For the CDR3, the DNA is TGTGCCAGCAGCCTGACGGGACTCTCGCCCTACGAGCAGTACTTC. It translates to CASSLTGLSPYEQYF.

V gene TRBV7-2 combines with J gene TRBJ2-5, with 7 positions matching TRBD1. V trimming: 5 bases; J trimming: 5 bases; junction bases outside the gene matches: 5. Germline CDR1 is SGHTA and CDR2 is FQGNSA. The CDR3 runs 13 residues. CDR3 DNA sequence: TGTGCCAGCAGCACACAGGGGACGGAGACCCAGTACTTC. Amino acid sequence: CASSTQGTETQYF. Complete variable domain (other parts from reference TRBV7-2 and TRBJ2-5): GAGVSQSPSNKVTEKGKDVELRCDPISGHTALYWYRQSLGQGLEFLIYFQGNSAPDKSGLPSDRFSAERTGGSVSTLTIQRTQQEDSAVYLCASSTQGTETQYFGPGTRLLVL.

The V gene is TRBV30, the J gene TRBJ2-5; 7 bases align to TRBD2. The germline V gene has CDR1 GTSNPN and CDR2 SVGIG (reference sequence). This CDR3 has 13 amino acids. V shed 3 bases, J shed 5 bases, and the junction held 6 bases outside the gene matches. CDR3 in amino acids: CAWSRTRRETQYF. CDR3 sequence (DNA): TGTGCCTGGAGCCGGACTAGGCGTGAGACCCAGTACTTC.

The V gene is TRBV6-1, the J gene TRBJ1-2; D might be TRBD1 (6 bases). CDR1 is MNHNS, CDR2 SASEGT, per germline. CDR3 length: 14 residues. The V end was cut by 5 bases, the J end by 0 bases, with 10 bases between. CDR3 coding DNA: TGTGCCAGCAGTCACACAGGGACTAACTATGGCTACACCTTC. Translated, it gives CASSHTGTNYGYTF.

The CDR3 DNA sequence: TGTGCCAGCAGTTACTCGATCGGGGTAGAGACCCAGTACTTC. Amino acid sequence: CASSYSIGVETQYF. The chain links TRBV6-5 to TRBJ2-5; D might be TRBD2 (5 bases). The germline CDR1 and CDR2 sequences are MNHEY and SVGAGI. Between the trimmed V and J ends, which lost 0 bases and 4 bases, there was a span of 9 bases. The CDR3 is 14 residues long.